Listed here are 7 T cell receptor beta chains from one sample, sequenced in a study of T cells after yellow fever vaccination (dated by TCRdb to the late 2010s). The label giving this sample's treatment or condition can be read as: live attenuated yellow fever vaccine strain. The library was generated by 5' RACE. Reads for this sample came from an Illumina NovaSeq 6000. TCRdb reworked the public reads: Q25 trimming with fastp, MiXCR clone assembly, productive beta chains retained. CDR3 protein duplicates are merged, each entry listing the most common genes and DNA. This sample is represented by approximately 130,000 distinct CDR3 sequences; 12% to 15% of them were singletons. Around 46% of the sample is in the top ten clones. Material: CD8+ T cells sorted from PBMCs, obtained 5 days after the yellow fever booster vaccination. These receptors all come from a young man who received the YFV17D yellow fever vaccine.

CDR3 residues: CASSELDSNQPQHF. CDR3 bases: TGTGCCAGCAGTGAACTGGATAGCAATCAGCCCCAGCATTTT. The chain is built from TRBV2 and TRBJ1-5; D is uncertain. With 2 bases removed from V and 0 bases from J, the gap between germline ends came to 5 bases. Germline CDR1 SNHLY, CDR2 FYNNEI. This CDR3 comprises 14 residues.

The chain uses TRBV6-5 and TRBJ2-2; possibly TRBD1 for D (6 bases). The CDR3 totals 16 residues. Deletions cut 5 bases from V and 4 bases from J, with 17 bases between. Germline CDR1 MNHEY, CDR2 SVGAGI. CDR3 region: CASSVLGGAGTGELFF. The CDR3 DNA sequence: TGTGCCAGCAGTGTCCTTGGGGGCGCGGGCACCGGGGAGCTGTTTTTT.

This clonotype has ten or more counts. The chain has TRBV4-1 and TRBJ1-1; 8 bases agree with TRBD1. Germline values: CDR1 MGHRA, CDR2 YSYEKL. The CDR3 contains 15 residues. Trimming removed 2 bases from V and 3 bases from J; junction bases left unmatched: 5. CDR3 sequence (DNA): TGCGCCAGCAGCCAAACAGGGGGTGTGGACACTGAAGCTTTCTTT. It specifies CASSQTGGVDTEAFF.

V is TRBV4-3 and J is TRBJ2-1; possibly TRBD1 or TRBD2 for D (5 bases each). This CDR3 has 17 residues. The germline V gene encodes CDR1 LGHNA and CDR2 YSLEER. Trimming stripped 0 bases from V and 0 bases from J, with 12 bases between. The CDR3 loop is CASSQDLGGSSYNEQFF. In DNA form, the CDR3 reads TGCGCCAGCAGCCAAGATCTTGGGGGTAGCTCCTACAATGAGCAGTTCTTC.

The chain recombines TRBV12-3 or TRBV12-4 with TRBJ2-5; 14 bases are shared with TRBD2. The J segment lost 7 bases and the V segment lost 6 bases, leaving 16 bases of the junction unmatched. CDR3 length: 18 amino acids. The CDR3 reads CASSRRLAGGTGAWTQYF. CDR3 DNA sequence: TGTGCCAGCAGCCGGAGACTAGCGGGGGGGACAGGAGCTTGGACCCAGTACTTC.

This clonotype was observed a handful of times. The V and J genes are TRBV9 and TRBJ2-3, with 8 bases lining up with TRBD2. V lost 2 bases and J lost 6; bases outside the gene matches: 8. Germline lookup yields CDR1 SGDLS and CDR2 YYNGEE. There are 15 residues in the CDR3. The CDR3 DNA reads TGTGCCAGCAGCGTGAAGACGGGGGGGCGGGATACGCAGTATTTT. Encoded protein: CASSVKTGGRDTQYF.

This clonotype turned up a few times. The CDR3 here is CAISRPLAGGRNEQFF. The CDR3 coding sequence is TGTGCCATCAGCCGTCCACTAGCGGGGGGGCGAAATGAGCAGTTCTTC. This chain joins TRBV10-3 and TRBJ2-1, with 13 nucleotides matching TRBD2. Germline loops: CDR1 ENHRY, CDR2 SYGVKD. V shed 6 bases, J shed 7 bases, and the junction held 9 bases outside the gene matches. The CDR3 sequence is 16 residues long.